A single T cell receptor beta chain is shown here with its context. Per the authors' pipeline: Amplification with reference gene primers provided the estimates of nucleated cell counts. The data were produced by immunoSEQ multiplex PCR, yet TCRdb's version contains in-frame clones alone and is incomplete. That table is the source of V, J and clone size, and D and trimming were worked out from the DNA. This sample carries 100,000 to 150,000 clones, roughly two thirds of them seen once, and the ten largest clones take approximately 2%. These data are taken from a study of blood T cell repertoires in COVID-19. The overall study: From the United States, Italy and Spain came samples of acute and convalescent COVID-19. Sample material is recorded as cDNA or gDNA derived from T cells, B-cell-depleted T cells, or PBMCs.

V trimming: 0 bases; J trimming: 5 bases; junction bases outside the gene matches: 4. Per germline, CDR1 SGHRS and CDR2 YFSETQ. This CDR3 spans 14 amino acids. This clonotype was obtained from a woman aged 70-85 years with acute or convalescent COVID-19. Sequences were obtained from peripheral blood. This chain links TRBV5-1 with TRBJ1-2, with 7 nucleotides matching TRBD1. This CDR3 reads CASSLVAGGYGYTF. CDR3 sequence (DNA): TGCGCCAGCAGCTTGGTTGCAGGGGGGTATGGCTACACCTTC.